One TCR beta chain is described in this entry. Its antigen is not identified. Both 60 Vbeta primers and 13 Jbeta primers went into the PCR. Data came from immunoSEQ multiplex PCR; TCRdb stores just in-frame clones and leaves some out. The sample consists of about 150,000 clones, approximately 83% of them appearing once. This specimen comes from a study of cytomegalovirus exposure and HLA in healthy donors. Study-wide results and limits: TCR beta V- and J-gene trimming, according to a later analysis, was linked to a missense DCLRE1C variant. Some V segments, TRBV6-2 and TRBV6-3 among them, were indistinguishable and were therefore excluded.

Germline V gives CDR1 SGHTA, CDR2 FQGNSA. Trimming cost V 5 bases and J 2 bases; bases outside gene matches: 5. The CDR3 is 14 residues long. Source material: PBMCs. The rearrangement joins TRBV7-2 to TRBJ2-5; TRBD2 aligns across 7 bases. This TCR was recovered from a male donor in good health and CMV-seronegative. Here the CDR3 DNA reads TGTGCCAGCAGCCTGGGAGGGATACAAGAGACCCAGTACTTC. Translating gives CASSLGGIQETQYF.